This T cell receptor beta chain emerged from a study of T cells in Graves' hyperthyroidism and ophthalmopathy. Overall study findings and caveats: The model identified upcoming ophthalmopathy a median approximately 6.4 months ahead of onset. A 13 V-J signature model discriminated ophthalmopathy versus stable hyperthyroidism.

CDR3 length: 13 amino acids. CDR1 is KGHSH and CDR2 is LQKENI in the germline V gene. This clonotype appeared a single time. The antigen is unknown. This may be a read error, as it is one base from a much larger clone. What was amplified from RNA transcripts were TCR beta CDR3 regions. First-round RT-PCR with HTBI primers amplified the TCR CDR3 region. TCRdb analysed the multiplex PCR reads with MiXCR anew, one entry per CDR3 protein. The sample lists around 420,000 distinct CDR3 sequences; 12% to 15% were seen once. The V call is TRBV18, the J call TRBJ2-1; D is ambiguous. The J call is in doubt because the DNA end fits TRBJ2-7 better. Sequencing was carried out using blood. The clonotype originates from a woman younger than 35 with Graves' hyperthyroidism. Here the CDR3 DNA reads TGTGCCAGCTCACCTATAGACATGAATGAGCAGTACTTC. Translating gives CASSPIDMNEQYF.